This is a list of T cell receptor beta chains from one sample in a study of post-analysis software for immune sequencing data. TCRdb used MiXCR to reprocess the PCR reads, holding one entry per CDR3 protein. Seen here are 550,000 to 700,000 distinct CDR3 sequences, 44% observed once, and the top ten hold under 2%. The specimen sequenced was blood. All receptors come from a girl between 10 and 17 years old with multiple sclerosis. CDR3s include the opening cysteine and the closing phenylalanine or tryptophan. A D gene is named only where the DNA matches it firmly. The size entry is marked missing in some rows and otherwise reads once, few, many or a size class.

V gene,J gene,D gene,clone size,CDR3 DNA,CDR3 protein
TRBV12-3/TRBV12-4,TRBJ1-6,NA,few,TGTGCCAGCAGTTTACAGGGTCCCTATAATTCACCCCTCCACTTT,CASSLQGPYNSPLHF
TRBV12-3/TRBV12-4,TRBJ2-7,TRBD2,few,TGTGCCAGCAGTTTACAACTAGCGGGATTTTACGAGCAGTACTTC,CASSLQLAGFYEQYF
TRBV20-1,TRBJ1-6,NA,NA,TGCAGTGGCACCGGGACGTTGAATTCACCCCTCCACTTT,CSGTGTLNSPLHF
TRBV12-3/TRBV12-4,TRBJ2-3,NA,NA,TGTGCCAGCTGGGTTCATTCAGATACGCAGTATTTT,CASWVHSDTQYF
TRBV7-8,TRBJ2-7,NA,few,TGTGCCAGCAGCCCGATCGACATATCCTACGAGCAGTACTTC,CASSPIDISYEQYF
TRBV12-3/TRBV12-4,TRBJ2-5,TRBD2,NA,TGTGCCACCGCTCGATGGAGGACTAGCGGGAGGGTTTGGGAGACCCAGTACTTC,CATARWRTSGRVWETQYF
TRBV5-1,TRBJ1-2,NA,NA,TGCGCCAGCAGCTTCGGAGGGGCGCAGAACTATGGCTACACCTTC,CASSFGGAQNYGYTF
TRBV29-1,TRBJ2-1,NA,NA,TGCAGCGCCTGGGGATGGGAGAGCTCCTACAATGAGCAGTTCTTC,CSAWGWESSYNEQFF
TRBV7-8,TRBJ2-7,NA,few,TGTGCCAGCAGCTACCCACAGAGATCCTACGAGCAGTACTTC,CASSYPQRSYEQYF
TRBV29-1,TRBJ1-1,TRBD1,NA,TGCAGCGTTGGGGCTGGGGACAGCCTCATGAACACTGAAGCTTTCTTT,CSVGAGDSLMNTEAFF
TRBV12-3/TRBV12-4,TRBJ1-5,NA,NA,TGTGCCAGCAGCCCAGGGAGCAATCAGCCCCAGCATTTT,CASSPGSNQPQHF
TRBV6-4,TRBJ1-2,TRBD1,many,TGTGCCAGCAGTGACTCGACAGGGGGCGGCTACACCTTC,CASSDSTGGGYTF
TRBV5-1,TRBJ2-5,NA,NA,TGCGCCAGCAGCTTGGTAACAGGGCCCCCCGGAGAGACCCAGTACTTC,CASSLVTGPPGETQYF
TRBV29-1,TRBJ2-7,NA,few,TGCAGCGCCCGGGACAACTCCTACGAGCAGTACTTC,CSARDNSYEQYF
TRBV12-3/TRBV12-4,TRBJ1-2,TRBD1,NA,TGTGCCAGCAGACCTACAGGGGTTTCCTGTGGCTACACCTTC,CASRPTGVSCGYTF
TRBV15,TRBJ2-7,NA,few,TGTGCCACCAGACGCGGCAGCTCCTACGAGCAGTACTTC,CATRRGSSYEQYF
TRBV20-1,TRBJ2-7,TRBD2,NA,TGCAGTGCTAGAGGTGGGACTAGCGGGCCACCGGGGGAGCAGTACTTC,CSARGGTSGPPGEQYF
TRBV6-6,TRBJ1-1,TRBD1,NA,TGTGCCAGCAGTTATCAGACCGGGACAGGAGACAAGAGAGCTTTCTTT,CASSYQTGTGDKRAFF
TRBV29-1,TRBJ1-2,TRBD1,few,TGCAGCGTTGAGGGACAGGGGTTCTATGGCTACACCTTC,CSVEGQGFYGYTF
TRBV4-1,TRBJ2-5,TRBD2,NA,TGCGCCAGCAGCCAAGATCCCCAGGGGACTAGCGTGGTGGATCAGCAGTACTTC,CASSQDPQGTSVVDQQYF